Listed below are T cell receptor beta chains from one sample, sequenced in a study of blood T cell repertoires in COVID-19. TCRdb's copy holds only in-frame clones and misses some; the assay was immunoSEQ multiplex PCR. The data show about 45,000 clones, roughly 87% seen once. The source material was peripheral blood. The receptors come from a woman of 80 years or more in a cohort sampled during active or convalescent COVID-19. Both conserved end residues are part of each CDR3. The D gene is left open where the match is weak. Size values are once, few and many counts, or a class for expanded clones, and some rows have none.

>TRBV5-1|.|TRBJ1-3|TRBD1
CASGDSGGNTIYF
TGCGCCAGCGGGGACAGTGGTGGAAACACCATATATTTT
>TRBV25-1|.|TRBJ1-1|.
CASSRPGENTEAFF
TGTGCCAGCAGCCGGCCGGGGGAGAACACTGAAGCTTTCTTT
>TRBV5-1|.|TRBJ2-6|.
CASSLGAASGANVLTF
TGCGCCAGCAGCTTGGGGGCAGCATCTGGGGCCAACGTCCTGACTTTC
>TRBV27|.|TRBJ2-6|TRBD2
CASRWTSGGTSGANVLTF
TGTGCCAGCAGGTGGACTAGCGGGGGAACCTCTGGGGCCAACGTCCTGACTTTC
>TRBV9|few|TRBJ2-7|TRBD1
CASSPRTGTLNYEQYF
TGTGCCAGCAGCCCGCGGACAGGGACACTCAATTACGAGCAGTACTTC
>TRBV11-3|.|TRBJ1-4|.
CASSLQGLRSNEKLFF
TGTGCCAGCAGCTTACAGGGGTTGAGATCTAATGAAAAACTGTTTTTT
>TRBV5-4|.|TRBJ2-4|.
CASSFGSTVAKNIQYF
TGTGCCAGCAGCTTCGGTTCGACAGTAGCCAAAAACATTCAGTACTTC
>TRBV7-9|.|TRBJ2-1|TRBD2
CASSLVRLAAYNEQFF
TGTGCCAGCAGCTTAGTCCGGCTAGCGGCCTACAATGAGCAGTTCTTC
>TRBV7-9|.|TRBJ2-5|.
CASSSAETQYF
TGTGCCAGCAGCTCCGCGGAGACCCAGTACTTC
>TRBV11-2|.|TRBJ2-7|.
CASSRGAGPYEQYF
TGTGCCAGCAGCCGGGGGGCAGGACCCTACGAGCAGTACTTC
>TRBV10-3|.|TRBJ2-3|.
CAISASGLARRTDTQYF
TGTGCCATCAGTGCTTCGGGACTCGCAAGGCGCACAGATACGCAGTATTTT
>TRBV6-5|.|TRBJ1-1|.
CASSYSKVDTTEAFF
TGTGCCAGCAGTTACTCGAAAGTGGACACCACTGAAGCTTTCTTT
>TRBV7-9|.|TRBJ2-3|.
CASSLTEYTDTQYF
TGTGCCAGCAGCTTGACAGAGTACACAGATACGCAGTATTTT
>TRBV5-1|.|TRBJ2-1|TRBD2
CASSLGGLAGYNEQFF
TGCGCCAGCAGCTTGGGTGGACTAGCGGGGTACAATGAGCAGTTCTTC
>TRBV5-1|few|TRBJ1-2|TRBD1
CASSLFLGDRTNYGYTF
TGCGCCAGCAGCTTGTTCCTTGGGGACAGGACAAACTATGGCTACACCTTC
>TRBV5-1|.|TRBJ2-1|TRBD1
CASSGQGAPDEQFF
TGCGCCAGCAGTGGACAGGGGGCGCCCGATGAGCAGTTCTTC
>TRBV7-9|.|TRBJ1-1|.
CASSLAARNTEAFF
TGTGCCAGCAGCTTGGCAGCTAGGAACACTGAAGCTTTCTTT
>TRBV5-6|.|TRBJ2-3|.
CASSPVGAVDTQYF
TGTGCCAGCAGCCCCGTGGGGGCGGTAGATACGCAGTATTTT
>TRBV7-8|.|TRBJ2-7|.
CASTKSRRAEQYF
TGTGCCAGCACCAAATCCAGGCGAGCCGAGCAGTACTTC
>TRBV30|.|TRBJ1-4|.
CAWSGRVNEKLFF
TGTGCCTGGAGTGGGAGGGTTAATGAAAAACTGTTTTTT
>TRBV24-1|.|TRBJ2-1|TRBD2
CATSDQLAGEYNEQFF
TGTGCCACCAGTGACCAGCTAGCGGGGGAATACAATGAGCAGTTCTTC
>TRBV7-3|.|TRBJ2-3|.
CASSPQVTDTQYF
TGTGCCAGCAGTCCCCAGGTTACAGATACGCAGTATTTT
>TRBV7-6|.|TRBJ2-1|TRBD2
CASSSSGLAVYNEQFF
TGTGCCAGCAGCTCCTCGGGACTAGCGGTATACAATGAGCAGTTCTTC
>TRBV9|.|TRBJ1-1|TRBD1
CASASGQGARTEAFF
TGTGCCAGCGCGTCGGGACAGGGGGCGCGCACTGAAGCTTTCTTT
>TRBV10-3|.|TRBJ2-7|.
CAISVGQNEQYF
TGTGCCATCAGTGTTGGACAGAACGAGCAGTACTTC
>TRBV28|.|TRBJ1-2|.
CASSLQGNYGYTF
TGTGCCAGCAGTTTACAGGGGAACTATGGCTACACCTTC
>TRBV11-2|.|TRBJ2-3|.
CASSPGTDTQYF
TGTGCCAGCAGCCCAGGGACAGATACGCAGTATTTT
>TRBV27|.|TRBJ2-3|TRBD1
CASSLTGTDTQYF
TGTGCCAGCAGTCTGACAGGGACAGATACGCAGTATTTT
>TRBV11-2|.|TRBJ1-4|TRBD1
CASTRDSATNEKLFF
TGTGCCAGCACGAGGGACAGCGCAACTAATGAAAAACTGTTTTTT
>TRBV10-3|.|TRBJ2-5|.
CAISVQGSGETQYF
TGTGCCATCAGTGTTCAGGGGTCGGGAGAGACCCAGTACTTC
>TRBV2|.|TRBJ1-1|TRBD1
CASMLGQGTTEAFF
TGTGCCAGCATGCTGGGACAGGGGACGACTGAAGCTTTCTTT
>TRBV7-9|.|TRBJ1-6|.
CASSLAQEGGLHF
TGTGCCAGCAGCTTAGCGCAGGAGGGAGGGCTCCACTTT
>TRBV10-3|.|TRBJ2-7|.
CAISESPGDEQYF
TGTGCCATCAGTGAGTCACCAGGGGACGAGCAGTACTTC
>TRBV5-5|once|TRBJ1-1|.
CASSLAAGVNTEAFF
TGTGCCAGCAGCTTGGCGGCCGGAGTCAACACTGAAGCTTTCTTT
>TRBV3-1/TRBV3-2|.|TRBJ2-5|TRBD2
CASSQPGTRVYPKTQYF
TGTGCCAGCAGCCAACCCGGGACTAGGGTGTACCCTAAGACCCAGTACTTC
>TRBV6-2/TRBV6-3|few|TRBJ2-3|.
CASRPPLGGGDATDTQYF
TGTGCCAGCAGACCTCCTCTCGGGGGAGGTGACGCCACAGATACGCAGTATTTT
>TRBV7-2|once|TRBJ2-3|TRBD2
CASSLAGGPSTDTQYF
TGTGCCAGCAGCTTGGCGGGAGGGCCTAGCACAGATACGCAGTATTTT
>TRBV10-3|.|TRBJ2-2|TRBD2
CAISGSSGRTGELFF
TGTGCCATCAGTGGATCTAGCGGGAGGACCGGGGAGCTGTTTTTT
>TRBV5-5|.|TRBJ2-1|TRBD2
CASSSAPGLAANEQFF
TGTGCCAGCAGCTCCGCCCCGGGACTAGCCGCCAATGAGCAGTTCTTC
>TRBV5-1|.|TRBJ2-1|TRBD2
CASSLSGGNYNEQFF
TGCGCCAGCAGCCTCAGCGGGGGGAACTACAATGAGCAGTTCTTC
>TRBV19|.|TRBJ2-7|.
CASSIVGSGVPYEQYF
TGTGCCAGTAGTATAGTTGGTTCGGGGGTTCCCTACGAGCAGTACTTC
>TRBV7-9|.|TRBJ2-7|.
CASRPFVLDNPYEQYF
TGTGCCAGCAGGCCTTTCGTCCTGGACAACCCCTACGAGCAGTACTTC
>TRBV9|.|TRBJ2-1|.
CASSVGGHNEQFF
TGTGCCAGCAGCGTAGGGGGGCACAATGAGCAGTTCTTC
>TRBV5-1|.|TRBJ1-6|.
CASSVGSSYNSPLHF
TGCGCCAGCAGTGTCGGGAGCTCCTATAATTCACCCCTCCACTTT
>TRBV11-2|.|TRBJ1-5|.
CASSLDREQPQHF
TGTGCCAGCAGCTTAGATCGGGAACAGCCCCAGCATTTT
>TRBV5-1|.|TRBJ2-7|TRBD2
CASSLAAASGAYEQYF
TGCGCCAGCAGCTTGGCCGCTGCCAGCGGGGCCTACGAGCAGTACTTC
>TRBV29-1|few|TRBJ1-5|TRBD1
CSVATGVTQPQHF
TGCAGCGTAGCTACAGGGGTTACTCAGCCCCAGCATTTT
>TRBV5-1|.|TRBJ2-5|TRBD1
CASSLDRGTKETQYF
TGCGCCAGCAGCTTAGACAGGGGGACTAAGGAGACCCAGTACTTC
>TRBV7-2|once|TRBJ1-2|.
CASSRLGLYGYTF
TGTGCCAGCAGCCGTTTGGGGCTCTATGGCTACACCTTC